These T cell receptor beta chains were read from a single sample in a study of T cell repertoires in ileal Crohn's disease. Sequenced by immunoSEQ multiplex PCR; TCRdb stores in-frame clones only, minus some. The sample has around 15,000 clones; roughly 90% are singletons. The sequencing input was ileal tissue. The receptors originated from an adult with Crohn's disease. CDR3s include the opening cysteine and the closing phenylalanine or tryptophan. D genes are given only for firm matches. Only part of the rows carry a size: once, few, many, or a class if the clone is expanded.

TRBJ2-1 - TRBV19 - TGTGCCAGTAGTATAATGGGAGGGACAGTCTACAATGAGCAGTTCTTC CASSIMGGTVYNEQFF
TRBJ2-7 - TRBV10-1 TRBD2 TGCGCCAGCAGACTAAGCGGGGGGCACTCCTACGAGCAGTACTTC CASRLSGGHSYEQYF
TRBJ1-2 - TRBV7-2 - TGTGCCAGCAGCTTAGGGACAGTGGAATATGGCTACACCTTC CASSLGTVEYGYTF
TRBJ2-2 - TRBV11-3 TRBD2 TGTGCCAGCAGCCCTCTCGCGGGGGGGAACACCGGGGAGCTGTTTTTT CASSPLAGGNTGELFF
TRBJ2-5 - TRBV7-9 TRBD1 TGTGCCAGCAGTTCGACAGGGACGGAGACCCAGTACTTC CASSSTGTETQYF
TRBJ2-7 - TRBV6-1 - TGTGCCAGCAGTTTCAACCACAACTACGAGCAGTACTTC CASSFNHNYEQYF
TRBJ2-7 - TRBV6-6 - TGTGCCAGCAGTTACGGTTGGTGGCCTGATTACGAGCAGTACTTC CASSYGWWPDYEQYF
TRBJ2-7 few TRBV6-4 - TGTGCCAGCAGTGAAGGACACGGGACCGAGCAGTACTTC CASSEGHGTEQYF
TRBJ1-1 - TRBV7-9 - TGTGCCAGCAGCTTAGGAAGGGTGGGAACCTCGAACACTGAAGCTTTCTTT CASSLGRVGTSNTEAFF
TRBJ2-1 - TRBV11-2 - TGTGCCAGCAGCTTTGGTCAGCGAAACAATGAGCAGTTCTTC CASSFGQRNNEQFF
TRBJ2-2 - TRBV2 TRBD2 TGTGCCAGCAGAATTACTGGGGGGGTCACCGGGGAGCTGTTTTTT CASRITGGVTGELFF
TRBJ2-3 - TRBV27 TRBD1 TGTGCCAGCGGAAAAATAACAGGGGGCTTTCGTGATACGCAGTATTTT CASGKITGGFRDTQYF
TRBJ2-3 - TRBV5-1 - TGCGCCAGCAGCGCGTCCCCGGGGGGCCAAACAGATACGCAGTATTTT CASSASPGGQTDTQYF
TRBJ2-5 - TRBV7-3 TRBD2 TGTGCCAGCAGCCCTGGTCCCCTAGCGGGGGGAGAGACCCAGTACTTC CASSPGPLAGGETQYF
TRBJ1-3 - TRBV4-3 - TGCGCCAGCAGCCAAGCAATAGGTGGTGGAAACACCATATATTTT CASSQAIGGGNTIYF
TRBJ1-5 - TRBV19 - TGTGCCAGTAGTCCGTCCCTCGGTCAGCCCCAGCATTTT CASSPSLGQPQHF
TRBJ1-1 - TRBV6-5 - TGTGCCAGCACCTTAGGGGGGGGGAACACTGAAGCTTTCTTT CASTLGGGNTEAFF
TRBJ1-5 - TRBV5-6 TRBD1 TGTGCCAGCAGCCGCGGACAGGGGGCGAGCGAGCCCCAGCATTTT CASSRGQGASEPQHF
TRBJ1-4 once TRBV28 TRBD1 TGTGCCAGCAGTCGTTGGACAGGGGGGAATGAAAAACTGTTTTTT CASSRWTGGNEKLFF
TRBJ2-5 - TRBV2 - TGTGCCAGCAGTCGGACAGCCCAAGAGACCCAGTACTTC CASSRTAQETQYF
TRBJ2-5 - TRBV9 TRBD1 TGTGCCAGCAGCCCCCCTGGTCGGTACAGGGGATTAGAGACCCAGTACTTC CASSPPGRYRGLETQYF
TRBJ1-2 - TRBV7-2 TRBD1 TGTGCCAGCAGCCCGACAGGGTATGGCTACACCTTC CASSPTGYGYTF
TRBJ2-2 - TRBV18 - TGTGCCAGCTCACCAGGGGCAGACAGTCCCGGGGAGCTGTTTTTT CASSPGADSPGELFF
TRBJ1-4 - TRBV7-2 TRBD1 TGTGCCAGCAGCCGGGACAGGTTTAATGAAAAACTGTTTTTT CASSRDRFNEKLFF
TRBJ2-1 - TRBV7-9 - TGTGCCAGCAGCTTAGGGGCGGGTGAGCAGTTCTTC CASSLGAGEQFF
TRBJ2-2 - TRBV19 TRBD2 TGTGCCAGTAGTATAGGTGTGCGGGGGGACGCCGGGGAGCTGTTTTTT CASSIGVRGDAGELFF
TRBJ2-7 - TRBV2 TRBD2 TGTGCCAGCAGTGACCCGCGGGAGGCGAGTGAGCAGTACTTC CASSDPREASEQYF
TRBJ1-1 - TRBV28 - TGTGCCACTCTGGCGAACACTGAAGCTTTCTTT CATLANTEAFF
TRBJ2-1 few TRBV2 - TGTGCCAGCAATCTCCAGGGAGTTGAGCAGTTCTTC CASNLQGVEQFF
TRBJ1-1 - TRBV9 - TGTGCCAGCAGCGCAGACACCTTCGGGGGCACTGAAGCTTTCTTT CASSADTFGGTEAFF
TRBJ1-6 - TRBV11-2 - TGTGCCAGCAGCTCGGGGTGGTACGGTAATTCACCCCTCCACTTT CASSSGWYGNSPLHF
TRBJ1-4 few TRBV7-8 - TGTGCCAGCAGCTTAGGCCTCGGGGGCATCCGGGCTGAAAAACTGTTTTTT CASSLGLGGIRAEKLFF
TRBJ2-7 - TRBV10-3 - TGTGCCATCAGTGAGTCGGGGGGCGTCGGACAATTCTACGAGCAGTACTTC CAISESGGVGQFYEQYF
TRBJ1-2 - TRBV11-2 - TGTGCCAGCAGCTCAACCCGCCAGATATCTTATGGCTACACCTTC CASSSTRQISYGYTF